This TCR beta chain was identified in a study of regulatory T cells in long-lasting Graves disease. General observations from the study: TRBV28, TRBJ1-2 and TRBJ2-5 were favored in persistent disease. Newly diagnosed Graves' patients exceeded persistent ones in TCR diversity.

V lost 5 bases, J lost 3 bases, and 9 bases stayed unmatched. Germline V gene lookup returns CDR1 SEHNR and CDR2 FQNEAQ (reference sequence). The length of the CDR3 is 16 residues. Construction of TCR beta libraries relied on iRepertoire HTBI primers and on Arm-PCR targeting CDR3 regions. TCRdb re-analysed the multiplex PCR reads in MiXCR, keeping a single row per CDR3 protein. The table shows approximately 560,000 distinct CDR3 sequences, with roughly 15% occurring only once. Described time point: newly diagnosed GD, antithyroid drugs for less than 3 months. With RNA extracted from PBMCs as input, the TCR library was made. Approximately 10 milliliters of peripheral blood went into EDTA tubes. A word on this clonotype: Its cognate antigen is unknown.

The same data also went into a second study, on T cells in Graves' hyperthyroidism and ophthalmopathy. That work adds: From stable hyperthyroidism, ophthalmopathy was set apart by a 13 V-J model.

The source was peripheral blood mononuclear cells (PBMCs), collected at new diagnosis, from a patient treated with antithyroid drugs. The chain employs TRBV7-9 and TRBJ2-1; the match to TRBD2 covers 8 bases. This TCR came from a man aged 18 to 29 with Graves disease. CDR3 in DNA: TGTGCCAGCAGCATAGGACCGGGAGGGTACTACAATGAGCAGTTCTTC. It specifies CASSIGPGGYYNEQFF.